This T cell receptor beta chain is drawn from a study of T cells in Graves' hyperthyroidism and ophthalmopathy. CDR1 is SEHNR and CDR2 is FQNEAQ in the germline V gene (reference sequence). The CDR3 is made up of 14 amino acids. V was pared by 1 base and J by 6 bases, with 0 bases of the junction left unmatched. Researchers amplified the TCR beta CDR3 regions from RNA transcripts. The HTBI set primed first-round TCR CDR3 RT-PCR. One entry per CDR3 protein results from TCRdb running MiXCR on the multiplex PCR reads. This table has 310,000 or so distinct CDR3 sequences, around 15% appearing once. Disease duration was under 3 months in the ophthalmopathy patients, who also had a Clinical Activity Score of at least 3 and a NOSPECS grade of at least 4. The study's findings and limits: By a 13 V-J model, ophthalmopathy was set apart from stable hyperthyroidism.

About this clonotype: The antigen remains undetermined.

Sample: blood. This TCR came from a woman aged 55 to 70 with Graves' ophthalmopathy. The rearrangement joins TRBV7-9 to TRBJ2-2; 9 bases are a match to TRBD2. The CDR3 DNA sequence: TGTGCCAGCAGCTTAGGACTAGCGGCCGGGGAGCTGTTTTTT. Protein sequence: CASSLGLAAGELFF.